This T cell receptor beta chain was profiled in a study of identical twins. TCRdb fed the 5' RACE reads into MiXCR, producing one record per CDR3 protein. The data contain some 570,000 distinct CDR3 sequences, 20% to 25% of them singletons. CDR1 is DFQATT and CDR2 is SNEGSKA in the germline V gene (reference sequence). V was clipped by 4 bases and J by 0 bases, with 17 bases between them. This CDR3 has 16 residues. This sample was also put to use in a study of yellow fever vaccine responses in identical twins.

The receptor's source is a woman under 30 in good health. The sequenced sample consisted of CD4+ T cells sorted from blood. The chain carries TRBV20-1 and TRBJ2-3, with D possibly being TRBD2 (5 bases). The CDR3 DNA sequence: TGCAGTGCTACCCACGGGAAGCGGAGAAGCACAGATACGCAGTATTTT. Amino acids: CSATHGKRRSTDTQYF.